This TCR beta chain was profiled in a study of T cell responses to AZD1222 COVID-19 vaccine. General study results and limits: Across the whole spike, CD4 TCRs peaked at regions 160-218 and 743-854. Clonal diversity was possibly underestimated, and the donors were mostly white British, with more females.

Comment on this clone: Antigen specificity is unknown.

This CDR3 comprises 12 residues. J gave up 7 bases and V 8 bases, and 6 bases lay outside the gene matches. Germline values: CDR1 LNHDA, CDR2 SQIVND (reference sequence). TCRdb keeps only in-frame clones here, not all; method: immunoSEQ multiplex PCR. The table lists some 150,000 clones, more than 75% of them singletons, with about 8.9% in the top ten. The TCR sequence derives from an adult who received the AZD1222 COVID-19 vaccine. V and J are TRBV19 and TRBJ2-7; TRBD1 agrees at 9 bases. The specimen comprised peripheral blood, sampled 28 days after the second AZD1222 dose. The CDR3 sequence is CASSQGAGEQYF. The DNA for the CDR3 is TGTGCCAGTTCACAGGGGGCGGGTGAGCAGTACTTC. The variable domain in full, completed from reference TRBV19 and TRBJ2-7, reads DGGITQSPKYLFRKEGQNVTLSCEQNLNHDAMYWYRQDPGQGLRLIYYSQIVNDFQKGDIAEGYSVSREKKESFPLTVTSAQKNPTAFYLCASSQGAGEQYFGPGTRLTVT.